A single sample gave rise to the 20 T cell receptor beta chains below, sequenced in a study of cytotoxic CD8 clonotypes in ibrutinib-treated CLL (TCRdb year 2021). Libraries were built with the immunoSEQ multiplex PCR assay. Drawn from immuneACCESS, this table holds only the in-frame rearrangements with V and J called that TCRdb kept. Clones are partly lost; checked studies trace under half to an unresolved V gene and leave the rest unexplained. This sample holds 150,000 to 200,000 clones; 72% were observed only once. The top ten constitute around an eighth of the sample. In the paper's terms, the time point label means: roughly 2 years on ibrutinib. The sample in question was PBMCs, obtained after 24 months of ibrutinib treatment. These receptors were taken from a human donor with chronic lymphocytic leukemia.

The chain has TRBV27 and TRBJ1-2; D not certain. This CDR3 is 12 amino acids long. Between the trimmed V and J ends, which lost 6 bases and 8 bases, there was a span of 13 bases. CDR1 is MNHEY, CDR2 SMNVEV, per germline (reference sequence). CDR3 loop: CASSPVYGGYTF. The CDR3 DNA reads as TGTGCCAGCAGCCCCGTCTATGGCGGCTACACCTTC.

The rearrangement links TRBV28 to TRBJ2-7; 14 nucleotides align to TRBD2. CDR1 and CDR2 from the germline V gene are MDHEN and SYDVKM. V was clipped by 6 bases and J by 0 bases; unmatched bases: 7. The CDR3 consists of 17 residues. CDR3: CASSIIGTSGSSYEQYF. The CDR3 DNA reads TGTGCCAGCAGCATTATAGGGACTAGCGGGAGCTCCTACGAGCAGTACTTC. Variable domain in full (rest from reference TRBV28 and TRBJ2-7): DVKVTQSSRYLVKRTGEKVFLECVQDMDHENMFWYRQDPGLGLRLIYFSYDVKMKEKGDIPEGYSVSREKKERFSLILESASTNQTSMYLCASSIIGTSGSSYEQYFGPGTRLTVT.

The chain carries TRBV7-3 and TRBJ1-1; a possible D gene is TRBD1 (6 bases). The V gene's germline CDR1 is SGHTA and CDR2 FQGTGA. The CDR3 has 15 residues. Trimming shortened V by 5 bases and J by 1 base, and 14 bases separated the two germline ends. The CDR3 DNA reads TGTGCCAGCAGCCTAAACCGGGACACGAACACTGAAGCTTTCTTT. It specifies CASSLNRDTNTEAFF.

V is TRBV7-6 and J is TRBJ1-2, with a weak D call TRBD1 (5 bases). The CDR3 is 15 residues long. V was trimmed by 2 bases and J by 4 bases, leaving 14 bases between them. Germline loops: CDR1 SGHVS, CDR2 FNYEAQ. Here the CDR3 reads CASSLSIMGGYGYTF. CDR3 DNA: TGTGCCAGCAGCTTAAGTATAATGGGGGGCTATGGCTACACCTTC.

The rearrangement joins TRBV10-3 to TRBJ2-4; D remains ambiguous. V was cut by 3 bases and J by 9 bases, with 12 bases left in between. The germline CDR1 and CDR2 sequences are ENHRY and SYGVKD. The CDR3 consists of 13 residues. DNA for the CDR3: TGTGCCATCAGTGAAGGTAGCAGCGTCATTCAGTACTTC. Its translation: CAISEGSSVIQYF.

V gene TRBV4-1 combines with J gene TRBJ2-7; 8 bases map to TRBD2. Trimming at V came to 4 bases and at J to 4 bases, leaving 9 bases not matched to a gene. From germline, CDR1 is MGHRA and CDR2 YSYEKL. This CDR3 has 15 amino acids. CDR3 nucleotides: TGCGCCAGCAGCCTCTCGACTCCGGGGGGGTACGAGCAGTACTTC. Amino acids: CASSLSTPGGYEQYF.

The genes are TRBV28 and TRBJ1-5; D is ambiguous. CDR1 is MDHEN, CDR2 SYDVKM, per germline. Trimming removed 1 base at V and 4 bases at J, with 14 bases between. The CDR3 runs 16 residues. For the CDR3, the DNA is TGTGCCAGCAGTTTATCGGGAAGGAGCAGTAATCAGCCCCAGCATTTT. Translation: CASSLSGRSSNQPQHF.

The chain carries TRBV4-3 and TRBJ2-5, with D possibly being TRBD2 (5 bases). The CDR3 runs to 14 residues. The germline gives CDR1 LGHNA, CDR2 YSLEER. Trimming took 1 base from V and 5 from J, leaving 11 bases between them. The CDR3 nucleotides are TGCGCCAGCAGCCAAGGAAGAAGGGAGGAGACCCAGTACTTC. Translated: CASSQGRREETQYF.

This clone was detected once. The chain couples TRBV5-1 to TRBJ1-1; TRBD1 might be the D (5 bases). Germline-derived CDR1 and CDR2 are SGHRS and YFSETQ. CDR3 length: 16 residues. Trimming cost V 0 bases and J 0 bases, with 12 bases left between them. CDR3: CASSLDPGSMNTEAFF. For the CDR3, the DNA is TGCGCCAGCAGCTTGGATCCAGGGAGTATGAACACTGAAGCTTTCTTT. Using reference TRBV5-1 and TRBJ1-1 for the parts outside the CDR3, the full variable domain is KAGVTQTPRYLIKTRGQQVTLSCSPISGHRSVSWYQQTPGQGLQFLFEYFSETQRNKGNFPGRFSGRQFSNSRSEMNVSTLELGDSALYLCASSLDPGSMNTEAFFGQGTRLTVV.

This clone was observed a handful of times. CDR3 DNA: TGTGCCAGCAGCTTACAAGCGGGAGGGGGTAACATTCAGTACTTC. This sequence encodes CASSLQAGGGNIQYF. V gene TRBV7-2 combines with J gene TRBJ2-4; the match to TRBD2 covers 10 bases. The germline V gene encodes CDR1 SGHTA and CDR2 FQGNSA. V was pared by 2 bases and J by 7 bases, with 5 bases of the junction left unmatched. There are 15 residues in the CDR3.

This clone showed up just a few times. The DNA for the CDR3 is TGTGCCAGCACTTGGACTAGCGGGAGCTACGAGCAGTACTTC. Protein product: CASTWTSGSYEQYF. The V and J genes are TRBV28 and TRBJ2-7, with 13 bases that match TRBD2. V dropped 7 bases and J dropped 3; count of bases not matched to a gene: 3. Germline assignment: CDR1 MDHEN and CDR2 SYDVKM. The CDR3 totals 14 residues.

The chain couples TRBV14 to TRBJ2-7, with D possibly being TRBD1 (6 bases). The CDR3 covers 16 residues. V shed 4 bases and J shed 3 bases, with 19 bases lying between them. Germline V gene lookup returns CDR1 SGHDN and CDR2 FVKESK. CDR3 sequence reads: CASSPRPYQGYYEQYF. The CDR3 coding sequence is TGTGCCAGCAGCCCGCGCCCCTATCAGGGGTACTACGAGCAGTACTTC.

The CDR3 is CASSVLAGADTQYF. In DNA, the CDR3 is TGTGCCAGTAGTGTACTAGCGGGGGCAGATACGCAGTATTTT. The gene calls are TRBV19 and TRBJ2-3; TRBD2 matches at 11 bases. Per germline, CDR1 LNHDA and CDR2 SQIVND (reference sequence). The CDR3 length is 14 residues. V gave up 5 bases and J gave up 4 bases; unmatched junction bases: 2.

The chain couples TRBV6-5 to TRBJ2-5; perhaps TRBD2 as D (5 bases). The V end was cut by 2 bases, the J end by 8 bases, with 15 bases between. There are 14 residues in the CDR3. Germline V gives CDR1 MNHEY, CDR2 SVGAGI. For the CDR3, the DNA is TGTGCCAGCAGTTACGAGAGGGCTCGGGGAACCCAGTACTTC. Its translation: CASSYERARGTQYF.

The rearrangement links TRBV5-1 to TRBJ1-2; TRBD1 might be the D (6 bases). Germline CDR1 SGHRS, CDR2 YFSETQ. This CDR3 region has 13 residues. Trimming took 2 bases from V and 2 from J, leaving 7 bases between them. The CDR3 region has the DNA TGCGCCAGCAGCTTCGGGGGCAACTATGGCTACACCTTC. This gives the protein CASSFGGNYGYTF.

This CDR3 is CATSRAGLSSGNTIYF. DNA of the CDR3: TGTGCCACCAGCAGAGCTGGACTCTCCTCTGGAAACACCATATATTTT. The genes are TRBV15 and TRBJ1-3; no definite D call. CDR3 length: 16 amino acids. Trimming took off 1 base at V and 0 bases at J, with 10 bases between the two ends. Germline V gives CDR1 LNHNV, CDR2 YYDKDF (reference sequence). The full variable domain, its missing parts supplied by reference TRBV15 and TRBJ1-3, is DAMVIQNPRYQVTQFGKPVTLSCSQTLNHNVMYWYQQKSSQAPKLLFHYYDKDFNNEADTPDNFQSRRPNTSFCFLDIRSPGLGDTAMYLCATSRAGLSSGNTIYFGEGSWLTVV.

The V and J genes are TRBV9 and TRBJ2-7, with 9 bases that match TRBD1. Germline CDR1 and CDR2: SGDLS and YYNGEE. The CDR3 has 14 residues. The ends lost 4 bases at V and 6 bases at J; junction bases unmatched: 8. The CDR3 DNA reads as TGTGCCAGCAGCCCGGGACAGGGATTCTCCGAGCAGTACTTC. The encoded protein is CASSPGQGFSEQYF. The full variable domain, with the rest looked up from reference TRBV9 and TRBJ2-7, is DSGVTQTPKHLITATGQRVTLRCSPRSGDLSVYWYQQSLDQGLQFLIQYYNGEERAKGNILERFSAQQFPDLHSELNLSSLELGDSALYFCASSPGQGFSEQYFGPGTRLTVT.

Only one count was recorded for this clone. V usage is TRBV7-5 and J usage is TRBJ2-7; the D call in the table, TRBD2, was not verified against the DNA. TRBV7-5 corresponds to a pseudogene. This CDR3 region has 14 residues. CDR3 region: CVRSYTPSTYEQYF. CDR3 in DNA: TGTGTCAGAAGCTATACCCCTAGTACATACGAGCAGTACTTC.

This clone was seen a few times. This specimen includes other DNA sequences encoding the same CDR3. CDR3 nucleotides: TGTGCCAGCAGCCTGGGACAGGGCGCGTACGAGCAGTACTTC. This translates into CASSLGQGAYEQYF. The J gene is TRBJ2-7, the V gene TRBV11-2, with TRBD1 matching over 9 bases. Germline assignment: CDR1 SGHAT and CDR2 FQNNGV. The CDR3 contains 14 residues. V lost 5 bases to trimming and J lost 4 bases; unmatched junction nucleotides: 6.

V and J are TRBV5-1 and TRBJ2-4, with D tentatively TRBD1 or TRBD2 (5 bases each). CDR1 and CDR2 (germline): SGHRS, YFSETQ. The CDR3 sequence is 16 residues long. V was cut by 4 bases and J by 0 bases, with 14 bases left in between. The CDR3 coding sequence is TGCGCCAGCAGCACGGGGACCGAGCTAGCCAAAAACATTCAGTACTTC. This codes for CASSTGTELAKNIQYF.